This record looks at one TCR beta chain sequence and its context. The antigen is not known. Germline lookup yields CDR1 SGHRS and CDR2 YFSETQ. V was pared by 1 base and J by 6 bases, with 11 bases between. This CDR3 is built from 14 residues. Libraries were prepared by immunoSEQ multiplex PCR; TCRdb keeps only in-frame clonotypes and omits some of them. The data hold fewer than 250,000 clones, with over 65% observed a single time. This record comes from a study of cytomegalovirus exposure and HLA in healthy donors. Overall study findings and caveats: In the roughly 130 validation repertoires, a later analysis found that first-cohort TCR clusters tended to co-occur. The study labeled 150 to 200 TCR beta chains cytomegalovirus-associated.

The V and J genes are TRBV5-1 and TRBJ2-1; D could derive from TRBD1 or TRBD2 (5 bases each). The material sequenced was PBMCs. The receptor's source is a young woman in good health and CMV-seronegative. In nucleotides, the CDR3 is TGCGCCAGCAGCTTGTGGGGGAGTAGCAATGAGCAGTTCTTC. It specifies CASSLWGSSNEQFF.